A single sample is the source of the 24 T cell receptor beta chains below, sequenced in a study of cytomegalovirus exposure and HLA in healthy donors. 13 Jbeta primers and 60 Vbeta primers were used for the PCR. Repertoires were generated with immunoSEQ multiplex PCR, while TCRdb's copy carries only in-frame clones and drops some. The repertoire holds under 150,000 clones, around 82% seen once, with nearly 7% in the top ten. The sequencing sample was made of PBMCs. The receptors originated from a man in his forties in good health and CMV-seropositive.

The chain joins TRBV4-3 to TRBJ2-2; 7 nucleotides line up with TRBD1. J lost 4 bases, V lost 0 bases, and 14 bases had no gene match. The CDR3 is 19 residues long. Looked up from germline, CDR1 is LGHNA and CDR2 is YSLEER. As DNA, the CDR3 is TGCGCCAGCAGCCAAGATAGAGACAGGGCTGCTGTGCGCACCGGGGAGCTGTTTTTT. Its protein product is CASSQDRDRAAVRTGELFF.

DNA of the CDR3: TGTGCCTGGAGCGGACTAGCGGGGACCTACGAGCAGTACTTC. This gives the protein CAWSGLAGTYEQYF. The V gene is TRBV30, the J gene TRBJ2-7; 12 bases are shared with TRBD2. CDR3 length: 14 residues. Germline V lookup: CDR1 GTSNPN, CDR2 SVGIG (reference sequence). Trimming at V came to 3 bases and at J to 2 bases, leaving 2 bases not matched to a gene.

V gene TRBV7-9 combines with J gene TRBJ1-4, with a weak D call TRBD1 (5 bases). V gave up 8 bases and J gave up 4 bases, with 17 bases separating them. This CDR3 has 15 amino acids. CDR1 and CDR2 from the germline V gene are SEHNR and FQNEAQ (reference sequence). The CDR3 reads CASGGVRDGNEKLFF. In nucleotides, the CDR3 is TGTGCCAGCGGAGGGGTTAGGGACGGTAATGAAAAACTGTTTTTT.

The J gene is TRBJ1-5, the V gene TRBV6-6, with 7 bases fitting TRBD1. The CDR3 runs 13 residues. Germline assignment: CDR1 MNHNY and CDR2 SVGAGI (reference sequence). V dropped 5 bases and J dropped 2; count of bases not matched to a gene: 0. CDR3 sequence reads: CASSTGGNQPQHF. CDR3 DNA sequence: TGTGCCAGCAGTACAGGGGGCAATCAGCCCCAGCATTTT.

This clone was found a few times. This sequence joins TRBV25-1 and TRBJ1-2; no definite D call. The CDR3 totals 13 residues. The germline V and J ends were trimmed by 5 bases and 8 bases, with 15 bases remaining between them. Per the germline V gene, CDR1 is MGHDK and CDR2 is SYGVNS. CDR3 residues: CASSWETGGGYTF. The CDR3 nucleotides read TGTGCCAGCAGTTGGGAGACTGGAGGGGGCTACACCTTC.

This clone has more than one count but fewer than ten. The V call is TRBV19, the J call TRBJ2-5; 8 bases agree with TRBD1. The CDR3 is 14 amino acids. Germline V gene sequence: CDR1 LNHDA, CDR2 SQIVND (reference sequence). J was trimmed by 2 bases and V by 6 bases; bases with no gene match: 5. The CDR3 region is CASSRTGSQETQYF. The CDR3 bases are TGTGCCAGTAGCAGGACAGGGTCTCAAGAGACCCAGTACTTC.

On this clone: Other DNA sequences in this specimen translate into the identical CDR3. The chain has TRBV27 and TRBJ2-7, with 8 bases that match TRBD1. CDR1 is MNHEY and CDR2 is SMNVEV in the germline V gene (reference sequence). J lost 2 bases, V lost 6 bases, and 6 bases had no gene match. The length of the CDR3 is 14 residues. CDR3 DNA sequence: TGTGCCAGCAGCCTTGGACAGGGTGCCTACGAGCAGTACTTC. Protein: CASSLGQGAYEQYF.

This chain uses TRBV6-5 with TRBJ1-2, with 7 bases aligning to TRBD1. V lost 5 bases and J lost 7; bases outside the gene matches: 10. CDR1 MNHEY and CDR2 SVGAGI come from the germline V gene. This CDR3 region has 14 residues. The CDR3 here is CASSNRQGRSGYTF. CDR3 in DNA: TGTGCCAGCAGTAACCGACAGGGACGGAGTGGCTACACCTTC.

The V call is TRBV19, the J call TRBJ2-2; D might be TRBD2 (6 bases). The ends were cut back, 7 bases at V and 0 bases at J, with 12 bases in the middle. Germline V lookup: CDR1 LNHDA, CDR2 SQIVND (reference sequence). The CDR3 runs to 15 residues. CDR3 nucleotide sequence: TGTGCCAGTAACTTGGGGACTTCGAACACCGGGGAGCTGTTTTTT. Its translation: CASNLGTSNTGELFF.

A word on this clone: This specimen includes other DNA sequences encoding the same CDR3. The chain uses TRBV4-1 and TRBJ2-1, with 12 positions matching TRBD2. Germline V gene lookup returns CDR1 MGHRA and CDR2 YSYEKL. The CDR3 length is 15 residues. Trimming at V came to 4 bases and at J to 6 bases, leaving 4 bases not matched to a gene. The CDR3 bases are TGCGCCAGCAGCCTACTAGCGGGAGGATTCAATGAGCAGTTCTTC. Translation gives CASSLLAGGFNEQFF.

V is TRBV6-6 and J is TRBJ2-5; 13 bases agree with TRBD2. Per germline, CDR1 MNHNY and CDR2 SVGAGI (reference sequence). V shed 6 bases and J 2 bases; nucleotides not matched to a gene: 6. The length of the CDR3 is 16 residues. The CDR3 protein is CASRPPGLAGQETQYF. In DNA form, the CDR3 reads TGTGCCAGCAGACCGCCGGGACTAGCGGGACAAGAGACCCAGTACTTC.

Written as DNA, the CDR3 is TGTGCCAGCAGCGACAGTCACTACGAGCAGTACTTC. It translates to CASSDSHYEQYF. The chain joins TRBV6-6 to TRBJ2-7; D may be TRBD1 (5 bases). With 6 bases removed from V and 3 bases from J, the gap between germline ends came to 9 bases. The CDR3 consists of 12 residues. Looked up from germline, CDR1 is MNHNY and CDR2 is SVGAGI (reference sequence).

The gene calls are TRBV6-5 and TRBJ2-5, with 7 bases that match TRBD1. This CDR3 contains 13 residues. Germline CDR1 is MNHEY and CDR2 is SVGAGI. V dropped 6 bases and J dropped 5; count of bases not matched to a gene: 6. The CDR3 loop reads CASSRQGRETQYF. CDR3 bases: TGTGCCAGCAGCCGACAGGGAAGGGAGACCCAGTACTTC.

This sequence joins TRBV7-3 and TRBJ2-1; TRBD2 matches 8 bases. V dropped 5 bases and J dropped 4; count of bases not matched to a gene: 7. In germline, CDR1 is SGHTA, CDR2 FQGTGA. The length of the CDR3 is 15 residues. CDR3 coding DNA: TGTGCCAGCAGCCCCGGGGGGGTCCCTTACAATGAGCAGTTCTTC. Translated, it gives CASSPGGVPYNEQFF.

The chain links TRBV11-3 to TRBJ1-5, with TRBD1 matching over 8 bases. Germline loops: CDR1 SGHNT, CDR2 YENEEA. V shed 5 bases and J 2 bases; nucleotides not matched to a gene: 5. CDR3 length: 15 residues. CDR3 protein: CASSGGTGGNQPQHF. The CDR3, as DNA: TGTGCCAGCAGCGGGGGGACAGGCGGCAATCAGCCCCAGCATTTT.

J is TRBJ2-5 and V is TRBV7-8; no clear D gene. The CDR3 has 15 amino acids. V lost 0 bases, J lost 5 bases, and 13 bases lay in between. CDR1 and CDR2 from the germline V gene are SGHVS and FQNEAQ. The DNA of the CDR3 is TGTGCCAGCAGCTTAGCCAGCATAGCCCCGGAGACCCAGTACTTC. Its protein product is CASSLASIAPETQYF.

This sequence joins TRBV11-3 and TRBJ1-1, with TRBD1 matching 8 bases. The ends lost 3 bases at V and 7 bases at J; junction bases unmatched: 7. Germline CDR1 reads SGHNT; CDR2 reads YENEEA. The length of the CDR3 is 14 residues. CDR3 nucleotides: TGTGCCAGCAGCTTTTACAGGGACAGGTTTGAAGCTTTCTTT. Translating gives CASSFYRDRFEAFF. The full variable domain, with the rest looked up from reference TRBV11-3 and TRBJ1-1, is EAGVVQSPRYKIIEKKQPVAFWCNPISGHNTLYWYLQNLGQGPELLIRYENEEAVDDSQLPKDRFSAERLKGVDSTLKIQPAELGDSAVYLCASSFYRDRFEAFFGQGTRLTVV.

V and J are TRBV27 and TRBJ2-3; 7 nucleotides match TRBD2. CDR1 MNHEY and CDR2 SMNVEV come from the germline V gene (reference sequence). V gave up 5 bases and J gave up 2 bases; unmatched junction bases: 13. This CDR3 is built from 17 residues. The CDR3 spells CASSPRLPGGPTDTQYF. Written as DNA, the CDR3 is TGTGCCAGCAGTCCCCGATTACCGGGGGGTCCCACAGATACGCAGTATTTT.

In nucleotides, the CDR3 is TGCGCCAGCAGCTCCGTTCAGGGAGGAACCGGGGAGCTGTTTTTT. Protein product: CASSSVQGGTGELFF. The chain has TRBV5-1 and TRBJ2-2, with D perhaps TRBD2 (6 bases). The germline V gene encodes CDR1 SGHRS and CDR2 YFSETQ. This CDR3 comprises 15 residues. Trimming removed 3 bases at V and 5 bases at J, with 14 bases between.

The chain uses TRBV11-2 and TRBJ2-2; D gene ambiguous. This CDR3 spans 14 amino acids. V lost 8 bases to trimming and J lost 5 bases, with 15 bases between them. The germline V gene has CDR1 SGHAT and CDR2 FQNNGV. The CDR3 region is CASSDGLWTGELFF. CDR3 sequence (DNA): TGTGCCAGCTCCGATGGGCTTTGGACCGGGGAGCTGTTTTTT.

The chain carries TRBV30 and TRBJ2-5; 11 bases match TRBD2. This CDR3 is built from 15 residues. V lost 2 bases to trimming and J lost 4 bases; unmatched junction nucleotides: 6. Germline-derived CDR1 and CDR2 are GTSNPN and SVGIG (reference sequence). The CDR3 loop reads CAWSSQGLAGETQYF. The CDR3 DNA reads TGTGCCTGGAGTTCCCAAGGACTAGCGGGAGAGACCCAGTACTTC. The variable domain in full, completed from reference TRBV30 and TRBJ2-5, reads SQTIHQWPATLVQPVGSPLSLECTVEGTSNPNLYWYRQAAGRGLQLLFYSVGIGQISSEVPQNLSASRPQDRQFILSSKKLLLSDSGFYLCAWSSQGLAGETQYFGPGTRLLVL.

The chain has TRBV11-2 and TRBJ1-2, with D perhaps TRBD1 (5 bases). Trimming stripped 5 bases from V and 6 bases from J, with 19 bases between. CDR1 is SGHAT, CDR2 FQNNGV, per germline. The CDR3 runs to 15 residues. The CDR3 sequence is CASSPRSQGLDGYTF. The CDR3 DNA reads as TGTGCCAGCAGCCCAAGGTCGCAGGGCCTGGATGGCTACACCTTC.

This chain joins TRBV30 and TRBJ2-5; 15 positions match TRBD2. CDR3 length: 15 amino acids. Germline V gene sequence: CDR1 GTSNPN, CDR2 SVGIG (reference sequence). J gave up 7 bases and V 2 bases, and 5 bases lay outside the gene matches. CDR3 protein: CAWSSGLAGGGTQYF. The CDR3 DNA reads TGTGCCTGGAGTTCGGGACTAGCGGGAGGAGGGACCCAGTACTTC. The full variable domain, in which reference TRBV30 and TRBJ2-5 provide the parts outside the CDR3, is SQTIHQWPATLVQPVGSPLSLECTVEGTSNPNLYWYRQAAGRGLQLLFYSVGIGQISSEVPQNLSASRPQDRQFILSSKKLLLSDSGFYLCAWSSGLAGGGTQYFGPGTRLLVL.

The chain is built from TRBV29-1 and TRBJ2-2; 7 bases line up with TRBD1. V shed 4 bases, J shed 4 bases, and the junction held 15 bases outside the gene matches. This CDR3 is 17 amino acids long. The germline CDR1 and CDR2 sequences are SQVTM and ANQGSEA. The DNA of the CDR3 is TGCAGCGTTGTAATCGATTTTGAGGGGGCGAGCACCGGGGAGCTGTTTTTT. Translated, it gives CSVVIDFEGASTGELFF.